This TCR beta chain was obtained from a study of T cell changes during pregnancy in multiple sclerosis. The repertoire was sequenced with immunoSEQ multiplex PCR; TCRdb's copy has only in-frame clones and lacks some. The sample has tens of thousands of clones, 85% to 95% seen once. The CDR3 sequence is 17 residues long. V was clipped by 10 bases and J by 4 bases; unmatched bases: 15. CDR1 and CDR2 (germline): LNHDA, SQIVND (reference sequence). The receptor's source is a female donor in good health, enrolled as a control in a pregnancy study. The J gene is TRBJ2-2, the V gene TRBV19; 10 nucleotides align to TRBD2. Sequencing was performed on peripheral blood, taken in the third trimester of pregnancy. Here the CDR3 DNA reads TGTGCCACTTGGTTGCAGCGGGGGGGATATGGCACCGGGGAGCTGTTTTTT. Translated, it gives CATWLQRGGYGTGELFF.